This T cell receptor beta chain derives from a study of shared clonotypes between healthy human individuals. As for the study in general: The donors, two women and three men, were aged 18 to 49. CD4 naive and CD4 memory each took three plates per donor, while CD8 naive took two and CD8 memory one.

Study results and limitations: Donor clonotype sharing was expected to depend on sequencing depth.

Points on this clone: Antigen specificity is unknown.

An assay was performed, and its level was deep. Sequenced by immunoSEQ multiplex PCR; TCRdb stores in-frame clones only, minus some. This table has about 680,000 clones, 92% appearing once. CD8 cells regarded as naive lacked CD45RO, were positively chosen for CCR7, and omitted terminally differentiated effector memory CD45RA+ cells. Input material: naive CD8+ T cells sorted from blood. This clonotype was obtained from a man younger than 45 in good health.

The CDR3 reads CASSEDRGINNEQFF. The CDR3 nucleotides read TGTGCCAGCAGCGAGGACAGGGGTATTAACAATGAGCAGTTCTTC. V gene TRBV11-3 combines with J gene TRBJ2-1, with TRBD1 matching over 9 bases. The CDR3 totals 15 residues. V lost 5 bases and J lost 5; bases outside the gene matches: 7. Germline loops: CDR1 SGHNT, CDR2 YENEEA.